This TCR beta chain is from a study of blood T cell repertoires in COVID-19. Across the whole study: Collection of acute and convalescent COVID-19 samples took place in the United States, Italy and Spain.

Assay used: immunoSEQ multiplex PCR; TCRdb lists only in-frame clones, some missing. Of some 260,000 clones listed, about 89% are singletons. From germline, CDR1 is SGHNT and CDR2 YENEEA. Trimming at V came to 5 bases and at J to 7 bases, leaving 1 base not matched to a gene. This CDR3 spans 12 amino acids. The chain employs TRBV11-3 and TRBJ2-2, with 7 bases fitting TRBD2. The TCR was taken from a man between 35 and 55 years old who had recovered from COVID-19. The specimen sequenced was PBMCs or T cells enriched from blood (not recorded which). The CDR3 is CASSPGGGELFF. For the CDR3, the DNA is TGTGCCAGCAGCCCGGGGGGCGGGGAGCTGTTTTTT.